The 8 T cell receptor beta chains in this list originate from one sample, sequenced in a study of blood T cell repertoires in COVID-19. Sequenced by immunoSEQ multiplex PCR; TCRdb stores in-frame clones only, minus some. The sample includes 85,000 to 130,000 clones, roughly 84% of them seen just once. Sequences were obtained from peripheral blood. The receptors originated from a man aged 55 to 70 with acute or convalescent COVID-19.

This clone was seen only once. The chain joins TRBV5-4 to TRBJ2-7; a weak D match, TRBD2 (6 bases). Trimming shortened V by 2 bases and J by 2 bases, and 8 bases separated the two germline ends. Germline lookup yields CDR1 SGHNT and CDR2 YYREEE (reference sequence). This CDR3 is 13 amino acids long. The CDR3 nucleotides read TGTGCCAGCAGCTTTAGCGGAACCTACGAGCAGTACTTC. Translation: CASSFSGTYEQYF.

V usage is TRBV27 and J usage is TRBJ2-1; D perhaps matches TRBD1 (6 bases). Germline CDR1 MNHEY, CDR2 SMNVEV (reference sequence). V dropped 6 bases and J dropped 5 bases, with 14 bases sitting between them. The CDR3 length is 14 residues. CDR3 in DNA: TGTGCCAGCAGACCCGGACAGATTAACAATGAGCAGTTCTTC. Its protein is CASRPGQINNEQFF.

This chain joins TRBV4-1 and TRBJ2-5, with TRBD2 matching 9 bases. The germline CDR1 and CDR2 sequences are MGHRA and YSYEKL. The CDR3 is 15 residues long. V lost 4 bases, J lost 3 bases, and 6 bases stayed unmatched. CDR3 nucleotide sequence: TGCGCCAGCAGCCGACCGGGACTAGCAGAAGAGACCCAGTACTTC. Translating it yields CASSRPGLAEETQYF.

This clone was picked up one time. The V and J genes are TRBV9 and TRBJ1-1; D is ambiguous. Deletions cut 1 base from V and 11 bases from J, with 15 bases between. CDR1 is SGDLS and CDR2 is YYNGEE in the germline V gene. This CDR3 is 13 amino acids long. The CDR3 protein is CASSVSDKERAFF. CDR3 nucleotide sequence: TGTGCCAGCAGCGTAAGCGATAAGGAGAGGGCTTTCTTT.

V and J are TRBV7-2 and TRBJ2-5; 9 bases fit TRBD2. Trimming at V came to 3 bases and at J to 2 bases, leaving 4 bases not matched to a gene. The CDR3 totals 15 residues. The germline V gene has CDR1 SGHTA and CDR2 FQGNSA. For the CDR3, the DNA is TGTGCCAGCAGCTTCCGAGCGGGAGGTCAAGAGACCCAGTACTTC. Translation: CASSFRAGGQETQYF.

This clone appeared a few times. This chain connects TRBV29-1 to TRBJ2-3; D is possibly TRBD2 (7 bases). V lost 7 bases to trimming and J lost 0 bases, with 26 bases between them. The length of the CDR3 is 18 residues. The germline V gene encodes CDR1 SQVTM and CDR2 ANQGSEA. This chain's CDR3 is CSATLFGLGGLSTDTQYF. The CDR3, as DNA: TGCAGCGCTACCTTGTTTGGACTAGGGGGTCTTAGCACAGATACGCAGTATTTT.

The table lists this clone with a count of one. The chain combines TRBV5-1 with TRBJ2-1, with D uncertain. Germline V gives CDR1 SGHRS, CDR2 YFSETQ. There are 14 residues in the CDR3. V dropped 1 base and J dropped 4 bases, with 9 bases sitting between them. CDR3 nucleotide sequence: TGCGCCAGCAGCTTGTCTAGTTCTTACAATGAGCAGTTCTTC. This translates into CASSLSSSYNEQFF.

V is TRBV27 and J is TRBJ2-7; tentative D call: TRBD1 (5 bases). The CDR3 is 14 residues long. Trimming removed 4 bases at V and 4 bases at J, with 14 bases between. Germline loops: CDR1 MNHEY, CDR2 SMNVEV (reference sequence). The CDR3 coding sequence is TGTGCCAGCAGTTCATTGGCAGGGCGGTACGAGCAGTACTTC. It translates to CASSSLAGRYEQYF.